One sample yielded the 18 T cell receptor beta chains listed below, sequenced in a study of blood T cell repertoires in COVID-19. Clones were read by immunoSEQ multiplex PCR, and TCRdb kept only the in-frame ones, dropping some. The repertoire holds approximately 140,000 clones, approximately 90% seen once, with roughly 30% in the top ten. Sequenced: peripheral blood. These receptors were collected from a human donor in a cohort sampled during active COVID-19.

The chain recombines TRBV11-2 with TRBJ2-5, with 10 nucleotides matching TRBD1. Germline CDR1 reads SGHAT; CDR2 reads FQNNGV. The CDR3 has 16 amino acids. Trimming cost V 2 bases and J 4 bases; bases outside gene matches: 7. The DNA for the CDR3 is TGTGCCAGCAGCTTAAGGGACAGGGGATGGAGAGAGACCCAGTACTTC. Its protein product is CASSLRDRGWRETQYF.

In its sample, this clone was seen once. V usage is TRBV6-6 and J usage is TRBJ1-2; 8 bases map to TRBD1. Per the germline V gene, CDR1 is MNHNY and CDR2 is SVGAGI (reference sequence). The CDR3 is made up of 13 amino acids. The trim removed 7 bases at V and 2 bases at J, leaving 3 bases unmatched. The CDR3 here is CASTRQGNYGYTF. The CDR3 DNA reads TGTGCCAGCACTAGACAGGGGAACTATGGCTACACCTTC.

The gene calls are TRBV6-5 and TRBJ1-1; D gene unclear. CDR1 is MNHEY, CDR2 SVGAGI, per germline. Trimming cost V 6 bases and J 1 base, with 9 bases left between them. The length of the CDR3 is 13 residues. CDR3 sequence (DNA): TGTGCCAGCAGGATGACACAGAACACTGAAGCTTTCTTT. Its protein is CASRMTQNTEAFF.

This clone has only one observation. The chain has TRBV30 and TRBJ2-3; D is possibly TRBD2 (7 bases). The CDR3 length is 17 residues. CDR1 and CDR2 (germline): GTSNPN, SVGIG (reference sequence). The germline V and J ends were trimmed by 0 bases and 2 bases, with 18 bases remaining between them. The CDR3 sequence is CAWSVGEGGGFTDTQYF. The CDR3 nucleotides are TGTGCCTGGAGTGTAGGAGAGGGAGGGGGTTTCACAGATACGCAGTATTTT.

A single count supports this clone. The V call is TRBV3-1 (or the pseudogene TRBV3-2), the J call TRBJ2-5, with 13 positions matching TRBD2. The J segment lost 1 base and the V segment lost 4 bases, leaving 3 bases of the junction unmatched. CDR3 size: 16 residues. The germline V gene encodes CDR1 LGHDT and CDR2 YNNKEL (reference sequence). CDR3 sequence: CASSLTSGGAQETQYF. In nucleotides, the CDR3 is TGTGCCAGCAGCCTCACTAGCGGGGGGGCCCAAGAGACCCAGTACTTC.

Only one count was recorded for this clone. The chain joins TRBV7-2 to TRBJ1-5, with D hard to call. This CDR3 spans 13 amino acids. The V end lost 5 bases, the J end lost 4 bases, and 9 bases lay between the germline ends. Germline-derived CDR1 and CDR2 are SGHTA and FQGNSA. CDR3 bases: TGTGCCAGCAGCCCAAGTACAAATCAGCCCCAGCATTTT. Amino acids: CASSPSTNQPQHF.

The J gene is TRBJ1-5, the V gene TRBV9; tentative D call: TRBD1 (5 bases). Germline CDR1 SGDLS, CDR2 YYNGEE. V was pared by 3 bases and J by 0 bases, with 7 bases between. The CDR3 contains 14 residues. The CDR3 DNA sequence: TGTGCCAGCAGCGCGGGGGGTAGCAATCAGCCCCAGCATTTT. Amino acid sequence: CASSAGGSNQPQHF. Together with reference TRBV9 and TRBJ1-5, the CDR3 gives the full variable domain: DSGVTQTPKHLITATGQRVTLRCSPRSGDLSVYWYQQSLDQGLQFLIQYYNGEERAKGNILERFSAQQFPDLHSELNLSSLELGDSALYFCASSAGGSNQPQHFGDGTRLSIL.

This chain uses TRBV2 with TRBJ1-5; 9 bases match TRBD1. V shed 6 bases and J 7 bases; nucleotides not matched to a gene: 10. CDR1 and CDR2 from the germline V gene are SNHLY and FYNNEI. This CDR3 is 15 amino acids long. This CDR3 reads CASSPDRGSGQPQHF. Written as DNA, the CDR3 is TGTGCCAGCAGCCCAGACAGGGGGAGTGGACAGCCCCAGCATTTT.

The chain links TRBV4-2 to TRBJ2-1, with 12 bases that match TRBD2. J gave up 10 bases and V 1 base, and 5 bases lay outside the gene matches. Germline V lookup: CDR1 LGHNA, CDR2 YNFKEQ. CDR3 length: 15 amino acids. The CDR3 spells CASSQGTSGVGEQFF. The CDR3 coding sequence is TGTGCCAGCAGCCAAGGGACTAGCGGGGTAGGGGAGCAGTTCTTC.

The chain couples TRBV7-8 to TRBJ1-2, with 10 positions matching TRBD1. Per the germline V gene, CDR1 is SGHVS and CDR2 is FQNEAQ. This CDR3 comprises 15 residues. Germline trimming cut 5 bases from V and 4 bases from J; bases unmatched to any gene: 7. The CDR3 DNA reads TGTGCCAGCAGCACCCTAGGACAGGGGGGCTATGGCTACACCTTC. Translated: CASSTLGQGGYGYTF.

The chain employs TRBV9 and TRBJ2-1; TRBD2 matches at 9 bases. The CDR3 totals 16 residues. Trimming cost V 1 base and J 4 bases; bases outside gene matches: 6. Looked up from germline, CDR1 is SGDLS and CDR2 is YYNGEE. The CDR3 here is CASSVSSGGSYNEQFF. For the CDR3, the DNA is TGTGCCAGCAGCGTAAGTAGCGGGGGATCATACAATGAGCAGTTCTTC.

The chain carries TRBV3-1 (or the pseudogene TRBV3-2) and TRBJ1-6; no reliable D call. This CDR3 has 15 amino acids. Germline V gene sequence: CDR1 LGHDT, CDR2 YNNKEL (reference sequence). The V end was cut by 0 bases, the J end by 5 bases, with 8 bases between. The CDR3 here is CASSQDPTNNSPLHF. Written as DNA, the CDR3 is TGTGCCAGCAGCCAAGATCCGACAAATAATTCACCCCTCCACTTT.

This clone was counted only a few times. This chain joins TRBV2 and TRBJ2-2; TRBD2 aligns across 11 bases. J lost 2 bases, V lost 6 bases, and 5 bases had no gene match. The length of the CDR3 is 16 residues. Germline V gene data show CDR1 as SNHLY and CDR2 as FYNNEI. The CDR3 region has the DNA TGTGCCAGCAGGGCTAGCGGGGGGCCCAACACCGGGGAGCTGTTTTTT. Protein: CASRASGGPNTGELFF.

The CDR3 coding sequence is TGTGCCAGCAGTGGGGCACCCCCGAATTCCTACGAGCAGTACTTC. The encoded protein is CASSGAPPNSYEQYF. J is TRBJ2-7 and V is TRBV2, with D unresolved. Germline CDR1 SNHLY, CDR2 FYNNEI. This CDR3 is built from 15 residues. The V end was cut by 4 bases, the J end by 1 base, with 14 bases between.

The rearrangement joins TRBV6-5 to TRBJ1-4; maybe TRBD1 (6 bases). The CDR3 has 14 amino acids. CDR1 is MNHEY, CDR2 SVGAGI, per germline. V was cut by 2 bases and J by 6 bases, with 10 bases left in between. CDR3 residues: CASSYGGAHEKLFF. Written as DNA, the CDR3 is TGTGCCAGCAGTTACGGGGGGGCTCATGAAAAACTGTTTTTT.

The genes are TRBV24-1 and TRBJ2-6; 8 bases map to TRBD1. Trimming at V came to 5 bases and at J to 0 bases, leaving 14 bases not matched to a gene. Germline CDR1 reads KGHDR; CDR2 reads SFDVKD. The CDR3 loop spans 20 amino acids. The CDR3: CATSGKRTGIEISGANVLTF. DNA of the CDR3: TGTGCCACCAGTGGGAAGCGGACAGGGATCGAGATCTCTGGGGCCAACGTCCTGACTTTC.

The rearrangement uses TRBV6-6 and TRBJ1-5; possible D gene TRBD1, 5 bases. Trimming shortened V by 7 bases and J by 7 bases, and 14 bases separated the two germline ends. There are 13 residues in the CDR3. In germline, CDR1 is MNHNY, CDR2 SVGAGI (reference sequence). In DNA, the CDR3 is TGTGCCAGCATGGGACGGCGGGACCAGCCCCAGCATTTT. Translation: CASMGRRDQPQHF.

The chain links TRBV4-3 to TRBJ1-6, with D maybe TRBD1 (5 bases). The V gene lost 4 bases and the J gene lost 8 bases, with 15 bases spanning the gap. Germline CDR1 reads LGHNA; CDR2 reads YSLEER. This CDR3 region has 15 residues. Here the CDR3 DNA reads TGCGCCAGCAGCCCTGGCAGGGAGGGACATTCACCCCTCCACTTT. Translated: CASSPGREGHSPLHF.